Reported below is one T cell receptor beta chain. A much more abundant neighbour one base away suggests this may be a read error. The template consisted of bulk tumor genomic DNA, with 600 ng used per sample. Surgeons took several biopsies per primary tumor, spaced far apart, during surgery. The study cohort was described as untreated, and its members had newly diagnosed non-small cell lung cancer. They went on to have curative surgery. The data are from a study of immune heterogeneity within non-small cell lung tumors. TCR beta CDR3 amplification used multiplex PCR with 32 V and 13 J primers. TCRdb fed the multiplex PCR reads into MiXCR, producing one record per CDR3 protein. The sample comprises about 15,000 distinct CDR3 sequences, 28% of which are singletons, and under 6.5% rests with the top ten. V shed 3 bases and J shed 2 bases, with 12 bases lying between them. The germline CDR1 and CDR2 sequences are WNHNN and SYGVQD (reference sequence). There are 15 residues in the CDR3.

What was sequenced was lung tumor tissue. This clonotype originated in a man in his forties with non-small cell lung cancer. The rearrangement joins TRBV10-1 to TRBJ2-3; D remains ambiguous. The CDR3 reads CASSEKALITDTQYF. The CDR3 region has the DNA TGCGCCAGCAGTGAAAAGGCCTTGATCACAGATACGCAGTATTTT.